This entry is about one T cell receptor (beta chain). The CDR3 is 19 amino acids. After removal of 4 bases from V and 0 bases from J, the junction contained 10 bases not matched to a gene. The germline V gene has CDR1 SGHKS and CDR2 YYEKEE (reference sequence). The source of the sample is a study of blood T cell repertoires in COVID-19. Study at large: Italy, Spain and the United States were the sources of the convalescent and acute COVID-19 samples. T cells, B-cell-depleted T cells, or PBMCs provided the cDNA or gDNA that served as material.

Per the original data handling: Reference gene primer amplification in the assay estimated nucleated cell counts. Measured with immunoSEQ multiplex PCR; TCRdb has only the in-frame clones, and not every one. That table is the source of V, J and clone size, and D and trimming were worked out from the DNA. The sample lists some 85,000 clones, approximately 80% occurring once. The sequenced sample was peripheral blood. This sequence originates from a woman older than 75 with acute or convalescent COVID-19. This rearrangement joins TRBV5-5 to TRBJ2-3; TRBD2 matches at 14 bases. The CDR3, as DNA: TGTGCCAGCAGCCTCCGGACTAGCGGGGGGACCGTTAGCACAGATACGCAGTATTTT. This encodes CASSLRTSGGTVSTDTQYF.